This TCR beta chain was obtained from a study of immune evolution from preneoplasia to lung adenocarcinoma. Study-level results: Clonality was highest in normal lung, lower in later-stage lesions apparently. Normal lung had the highest top T cell clone frequencies.

Details on this clone: Its cognate antigen is unknown.

TCRdb's table, derived via immunoSEQ multiplex PCR, lists solely in-frame clones and lacks some. Among some 3,000 clones listed, 48% were seen once. Germline CDR1 is SGHRS and CDR2 is YFSETQ. Unmatched junction bases numbered 1, after V lost 0 bases and J lost 1 base. CDR3 size: 14 residues. Resections took place in Japan or China from 2014 to 2017. Each case's diagnosis was confirmed by two pathologists on H&E. The sequencing sample was made of FFPE normal lung tissue adjacent to the tumor. The chain is built from TRBV5-1 and TRBJ2-7, with 7 bases that match TRBD1. This TCR came from a person aged 45 to 59 with lung adenocarcinoma. In DNA, the CDR3 is TGCGCCAGCAGCTTGGGGGACAGTTCCTACGAGCAGTACTTC. Protein: CASSLGDSSYEQYF.